This paragraph covers one T cell receptor (beta chain) sequence. This specimen comes from a study of T cell changes during pregnancy in multiple sclerosis. Measured with immunoSEQ multiplex PCR; TCRdb has only the in-frame clones, and not every one. Of over 45,000 clones listed, roughly 92% are singletons. This CDR3 is built from 16 residues. The germline V and J ends were trimmed by 1 base and 3 bases, with 13 bases remaining between them. Per germline, CDR1 SGHVS and CDR2 FQNEAQ. The TCR comes from a female donor with multiple sclerosis, enrolled in a pregnancy study. The J gene is TRBJ2-1, the V gene TRBV7-8, with a weak D call TRBD1 (6 bases). This specimen consisted of CD8+ T cells from peripheral blood mononuclear cells, obtained in the third trimester of pregnancy. As DNA, the CDR3 is TGTGCCAGCAGCTTAGGGTCTGGGGGCTACTACAATGAGCAGTTCTTC. It is translated as CASSLGSGGYYNEQFF. The whole variable domain, filled in from reference TRBV7-8 and TRBJ2-1, reads GAGVSQSPRYKVAKRGQDVALRCDPISGHVSLFWYQQALGQGPEFLTYFQNEAQLDKSGLPSDRFFAERPEGSVSTLKIQRTQQEDSAVYLCASSLGSGGYYNEQFFGPGTRLTVL.